This T cell receptor (beta chain) was documented in a study of T cells of healthy individuals. TCRdb independently ran MiXCR on the 5' RACE reads; one entry per CDR3 protein. This table holds more than 85,000 distinct CDR3 sequences, 17% found once. This clonotype was observed a handful of times. CDR1 and CDR2 (germline): KGHSH, LQKENI. The CDR3 contains 13 residues. Trimming removed 3 bases from V and 8 bases from J, with 13 bases in between. This receptor was identified in a human donor in good health. The chain recombines TRBV18 with TRBJ1-2, with D possibly TRBD1 on 6 matching bases. The CDR3 region has the DNA TGTGCCAGCTCACCTGAACAGGGTAACGGCTACACCTTC. This gives the protein CASSPEQGNGYTF.